This T cell receptor (beta chain) comes out of a study of T cell repertoires in cytomegalovirus infection. MiXCR, applied by TCRdb to the reads, yields one record per CDR3 protein. The sample includes around 260,000 distinct CDR3 sequences, roughly 9% of them seen just once. This clonotype has at least ten counts. Trimming removed 6 bases at V and 2 bases at J, with 16 bases between. The CDR3 has 15 residues. CDR1 is SGHTA and CDR2 is FQGNSA in the germline V gene. The sequence derives from a human donor in good health (CMV status not recorded). Some clones in this sample may be carry-over from other donors' samples. The sequencing input was PBMCs. The chain links TRBV7-2 to TRBJ1-2, with D unresolved. For the CDR3, the DNA is TGTGCCAGCAGGTTAAACCCGACCGCCAACTATGGCTACACCTTC. It yields the protein CASRLNPTANYGYTF.